Included here is one T cell receptor beta chain sequence, with context. The sample belongs to a study of blood T cell repertoires in COVID-19. Across the whole study: T cells, B-cell-depleted T cells, or PBMCs provided the cDNA or gDNA that served as material.

CDR3 length: 13 amino acids. V lost 7 bases, J lost 7 bases, and 16 bases lay in between. The germline gives CDR1 LNHDA, CDR2 SQIVND (reference sequence). Seattle researchers signed up patients amid active infection and tracked them longitudinally. Methods used by the authors: Amplifying reference gene primers gave estimates of nucleated cell counts. The protocol was immunoSEQ multiplex PCR, while the TCRdb copy is restricted to in-frame clones and leaves out a portion. V and J calls and clone size are as listed in that table; D and trimming were resolved from the DNA. The profile covers 410,000 or so clones, with approximately 89% appearing a single time and about 1.4% taken by the ten largest.

Sequences were obtained from peripheral blood. The TCR sequence derives from a woman aged 40 to 50 with COVID-19, enrolled during active disease. The chain uses TRBV19 and TRBJ1-2; D remains ambiguous. The CDR3 bases are TGTGCCAGTACTCCTGCGTACAGATTTGGCTACACCTTC. Its translation is CASTPAYRFGYTF.